The sequence of this T cell receptor (beta chain) was determined in a study of regulatory dendritic cells for organ transplantation. TCRdb keeps only in-frame clones here, not all; method: immunoSEQ multiplex PCR. The sample consists of 25,000 to 35,000 clones, roughly 80% of them appearing once. As regards this clone: Its antigen is currently unknown.

Overall study findings and caveats: Alloreactive memory CD8+ T cell pools varied considerably between individuals. Mature dendritic cells appeared to drive more memory CD8+ clonal expansion than regulatory ones.

The TCR sequence derives from a human donor in good health. The sequencing input was naive CD4+ T cells from blood. The subset: CD45RA+ naive T cells.

The CDR3 sequence is CASSPTTGGEYGYTF. CDR3 bases: TGCGCCAGCAGCCCAACGACAGGGGGAGAGTATGGCTACACCTTC. V gene TRBV5-1 combines with J gene TRBJ1-2; 9 bases agree with TRBD1. Per germline, CDR1 SGHRS and CDR2 YFSETQ. V shed 4 bases and J 5 bases; nucleotides not matched to a gene: 9. This CDR3 spans 15 amino acids. Complete variable domain (other parts from reference TRBV5-1 and TRBJ1-2): KAGVTQTPRYLIKTRGQQVTLSCSPISGHRSVSWYQQTPGQGLQFLFEYFSETQRNKGNFPGRFSGRQFSNSRSEMNVSTLELGDSALYLCASSPTTGGEYGYTFGSGTRLTVV.